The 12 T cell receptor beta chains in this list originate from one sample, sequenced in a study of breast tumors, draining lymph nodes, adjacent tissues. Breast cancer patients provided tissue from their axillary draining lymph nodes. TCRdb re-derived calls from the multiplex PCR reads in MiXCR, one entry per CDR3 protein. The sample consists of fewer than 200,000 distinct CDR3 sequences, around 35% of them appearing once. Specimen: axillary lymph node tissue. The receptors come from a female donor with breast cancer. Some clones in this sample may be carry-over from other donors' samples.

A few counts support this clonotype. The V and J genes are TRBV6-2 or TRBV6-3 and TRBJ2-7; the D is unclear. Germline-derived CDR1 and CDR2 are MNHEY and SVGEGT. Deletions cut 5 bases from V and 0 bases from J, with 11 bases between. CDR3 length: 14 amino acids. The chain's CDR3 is CASSHGRSSYEQYF. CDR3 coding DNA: TGTGCCAGCAGTCACGGCCGAAGCTCCTACGAGCAGTACTTC.

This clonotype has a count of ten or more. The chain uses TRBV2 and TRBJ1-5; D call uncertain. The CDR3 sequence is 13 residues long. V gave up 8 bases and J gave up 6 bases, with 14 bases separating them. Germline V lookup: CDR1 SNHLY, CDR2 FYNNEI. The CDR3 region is CASCPSRAQPQHF. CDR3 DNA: TGTGCCAGCTGTCCCTCCCGGGCTCAGCCCCAGCATTTT.

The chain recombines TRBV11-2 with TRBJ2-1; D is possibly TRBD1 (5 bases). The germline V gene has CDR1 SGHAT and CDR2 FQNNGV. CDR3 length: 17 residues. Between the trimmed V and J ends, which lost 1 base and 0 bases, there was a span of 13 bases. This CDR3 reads CASSLVGRPSSYNEQFF. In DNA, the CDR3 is TGTGCCAGCAGCTTAGTGGGGCGGCCGAGCTCCTACAATGAGCAGTTCTTC. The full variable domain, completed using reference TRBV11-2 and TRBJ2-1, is EAGVAQSPRYKIIEKRQSVAFWCNPISGHATLYWYQQILGQGPKLLIQFQNNGVVDDSQLPKDRFSAERLKGVDSTLKIQPAKLEDSAVYLCASSLVGRPSSYNEQFFGPGTRLTVL.

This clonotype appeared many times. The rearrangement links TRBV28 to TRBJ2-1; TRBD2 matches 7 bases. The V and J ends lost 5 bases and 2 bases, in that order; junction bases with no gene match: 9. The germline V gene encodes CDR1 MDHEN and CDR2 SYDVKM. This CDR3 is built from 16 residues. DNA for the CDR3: TGTGCCAGCAGTCTACTCGTGGGAGGGGCCTACAATGAGCAGTTCTTC. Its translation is CASSLLVGGAYNEQFF.

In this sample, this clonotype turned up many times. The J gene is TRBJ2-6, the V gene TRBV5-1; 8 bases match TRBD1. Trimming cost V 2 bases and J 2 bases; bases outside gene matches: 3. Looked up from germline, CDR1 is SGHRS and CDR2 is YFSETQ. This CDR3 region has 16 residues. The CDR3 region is CASSLSGGPGANVLTF. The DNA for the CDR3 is TGCGCCAGCAGCTTATCAGGGGGCCCTGGGGCCAACGTCCTGACTTTC.

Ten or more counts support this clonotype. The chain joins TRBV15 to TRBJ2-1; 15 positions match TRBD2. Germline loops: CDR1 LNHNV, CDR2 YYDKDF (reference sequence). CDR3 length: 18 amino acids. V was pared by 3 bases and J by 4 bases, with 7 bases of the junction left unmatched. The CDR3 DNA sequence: TGTGCCACCAGCAGTCCGGGACTAGCGGGAGGTCGTTACAATGAGCAGTTCTTC. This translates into CATSSPGLAGGRYNEQFF. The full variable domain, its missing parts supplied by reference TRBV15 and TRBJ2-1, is DAMVIQNPRYQVTQFGKPVTLSCSQTLNHNVMYWYQQKSSQAPKLLFHYYDKDFNNEADTPDNFQSRRPNTSFCFLDIRSPGLGDTAMYLCATSSPGLAGGRYNEQFFGPGTRLTVL.

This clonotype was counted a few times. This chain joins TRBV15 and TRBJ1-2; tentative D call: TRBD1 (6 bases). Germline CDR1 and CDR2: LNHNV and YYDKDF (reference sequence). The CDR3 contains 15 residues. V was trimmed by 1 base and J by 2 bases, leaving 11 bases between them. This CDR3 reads CATSRGGALNYGYTF. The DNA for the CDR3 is TGTGCCACCAGCAGAGGGGGGGCCTTGAACTATGGCTACACCTTC.

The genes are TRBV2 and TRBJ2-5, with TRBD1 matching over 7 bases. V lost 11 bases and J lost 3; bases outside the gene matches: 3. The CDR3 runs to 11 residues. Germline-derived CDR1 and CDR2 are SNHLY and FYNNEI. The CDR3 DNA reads TGTGCCGGAGACAGGGAAGAGACCCAGTACTTC. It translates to CAGDREETQYF.

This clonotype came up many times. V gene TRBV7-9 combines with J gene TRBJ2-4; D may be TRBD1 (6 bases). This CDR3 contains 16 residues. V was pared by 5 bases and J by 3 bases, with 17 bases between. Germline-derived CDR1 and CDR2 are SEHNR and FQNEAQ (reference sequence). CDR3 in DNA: TGTGCCAGCAGCAGAACAGGGATATTGGGCAAAAACATTCAGTACTTC. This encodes CASSRTGILGKNIQYF.

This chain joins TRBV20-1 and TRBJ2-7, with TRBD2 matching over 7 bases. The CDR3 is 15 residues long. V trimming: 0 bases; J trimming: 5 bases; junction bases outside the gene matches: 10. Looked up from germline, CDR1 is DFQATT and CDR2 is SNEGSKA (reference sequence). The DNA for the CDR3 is TGCAGTGCTAGAGATGGGGGAGGGCCGGGGGACGAGCAGTACTTC. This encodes CSARDGGGPGDEQYF.

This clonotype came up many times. CDR3 in amino acids: CASSSDRVGGYTF. In nucleotides, the CDR3 is TGTGCCAGCAGTTCCGACAGGGTTGGTGGCTACACCTTC. J is TRBJ1-2 and V is TRBV6-6; 7 bases agree with TRBD1. Looked up from germline, CDR1 is MNHNY and CDR2 is SVGAGI (reference sequence). This CDR3 comprises 13 residues. V shed 4 bases, J shed 7 bases, and the junction held 6 bases outside the gene matches.

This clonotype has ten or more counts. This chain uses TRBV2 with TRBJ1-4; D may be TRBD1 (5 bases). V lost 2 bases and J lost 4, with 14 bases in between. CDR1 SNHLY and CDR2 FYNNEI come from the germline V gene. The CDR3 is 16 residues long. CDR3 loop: CASSEPTRQYNEKLFF. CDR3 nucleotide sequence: TGTGCCAGCAGTGAACCGACTAGACAGTATAATGAAAAACTGTTTTTT.